A selection of T cell receptor beta chains follows, all from one sample in a study of cytomegalovirus exposure and HLA in healthy donors. The protocol was immunoSEQ multiplex PCR, while the TCRdb copy is restricted to in-frame clones and leaves out a portion. The sample gives over 100,000 clones, roughly 8.8% of which show up once; 5.5% to 8% is in the top ten. Source material: PBMCs. These receptors originate from a woman aged 40-49 years in good health and CMV-seropositive. Each CDR3 is given with its conserved first and last residue. The order of the fields is V gene, clone size, J gene, D gene, CDR3 DNA, CDR3 protein. D genes are given only for firm matches. Only part of the rows carry a size: once, few, many, or a class if the clone is expanded.

V gene: TRBV5-4
clone size: few
J gene: TRBJ2-3
D gene: TRBD2
CDR3 DNA: TGTGCCATACGACTAGCGGGGGGGATCCGGGATACGCAGTATTTT
CDR3 protein: CAIRLAGGIRDTQYF

V gene: TRBV5-4
clone size: few
J gene: TRBJ2-3
D gene: NA
CDR3 DNA: TGTGCCAGCAGCTCCCCCGGGACTGGAAGCACAGATACGCAGTATTTT
CDR3 protein: CASSSPGTGSTDTQYF

V gene: TRBV5-1
clone size: few
J gene: TRBJ1-2
D gene: NA
CDR3 DNA: TGCGCCAGCAGCCCTCAGGGGTTGGCTAACTATGGCTACACCTTC
CDR3 protein: CASSPQGLANYGYTF

V gene: TRBV6-1
clone size: NA
J gene: TRBJ1-2
D gene: NA
CDR3 DNA: TGTGCCAGCAGCCGAAAAGAGGGCGACTATGGCTACACCTTC
CDR3 protein: CASSRKEGDYGYTF

V gene: TRBV5-1
clone size: NA
J gene: TRBJ2-6
D gene: TRBD2
CDR3 DNA: TGCGCCAGCAGCTACGGGGGGGATCTCTTTTCTGGGGCCAACGTCCTGACTTTC
CDR3 protein: CASSYGGDLFSGANVLTF

V gene: TRBV29-1
clone size: NA
J gene: TRBJ2-7
D gene: TRBD1
CDR3 DNA: TGCAGCGTTGCTTCAGGACAGGGGAACAACTACGAGCAGTACTTC
CDR3 protein: CSVASGQGNNYEQYF

V gene: TRBV14
clone size: few
J gene: TRBJ1-2
D gene: NA
CDR3 DNA: TGTGCCAGCAGCCAAGAAACAGGGAAAAACTATGGCTACACCTTC
CDR3 protein: CASSQETGKNYGYTF

V gene: TRBV27
clone size: NA
J gene: TRBJ2-7
D gene: NA
CDR3 DNA: TGTGCCAGCAGGGCGACAGCTACCTACGAGCAGTACTTC
CDR3 protein: CASRATATYEQYF

V gene: TRBV5-6
clone size: few
J gene: TRBJ1-4
D gene: TRBD1
CDR3 DNA: TGTGCCAGCAGCCCGGACAGGGGCCGAGATGAAAAACTGTTTTTT
CDR3 protein: CASSPDRGRDEKLFF

V gene: TRBV19
clone size: NA
J gene: TRBJ2-3
D gene: TRBD2
CDR3 DNA: TGTGCCAGTACCCCCCGGGCGGGGGGGCTATTGAATACGCAGTATTTT
CDR3 protein: CASTPRAGGLLNTQYF

V gene: TRBV15
clone size: NA
J gene: TRBJ1-5
D gene: NA
CDR3 DNA: TGTGCCACCAGCCAGGGAACGTATCAGCCCCAGCATTTT
CDR3 protein: CATSQGTYQPQHF

V gene: TRBV5-4
clone size: NA
J gene: TRBJ2-5
D gene: TRBD2
CDR3 DNA: TGTGCCAGCAGCTCTAAAACGGGGGGGCGAGAGACCCAGTACTTC
CDR3 protein: CASSSKTGGRETQYF

V gene: TRBV5-4
clone size: many
J gene: TRBJ2-1
D gene: NA
CDR3 DNA: TGTGCCAGCAGCGTGGGGGCACAGGCGCAGCAGTTCTTC
CDR3 protein: CASSVGAQAQQFF